This TCR beta chain stems from a study of blood T cell repertoires in COVID-19. In the study overall: In each case, the material was cDNA or gDNA derived from T cells, B-cell-depleted T cells, or PBMCs.

Seattle researchers signed up patients amid active infection and tracked them longitudinally. Per the original data handling: Amplified reference gene primers provided the basis for estimating nucleated cell counts. Some clones are missing from TCRdb's copy, which holds only in-frame ones; the method was immunoSEQ multiplex PCR. V and J calls and clone size are copied from that table; D and trimming were computed from the DNA. The sample consists of 190,000 or so clones, 94% of them appearing once. Germline CDR1 reads SGHAT; CDR2 reads FQNNGV. The CDR3 spans 16 residues. Trimming took off 5 bases at V and 5 bases at J, with 22 bases between the two ends.

V is TRBV11-2 and J is TRBJ2-7; the D gene is possibly TRBD1 (6 bases). Sequences were obtained from peripheral blood. This TCR came from a man aged 25-40 years with COVID-19, enrolled during active disease. The CDR3 region has the DNA TGTGCCAGCAGCCCAACGAATACAGGGAGCCGGGACGAGCAGTACTTC. It specifies CASSPTNTGSRDEQYF.